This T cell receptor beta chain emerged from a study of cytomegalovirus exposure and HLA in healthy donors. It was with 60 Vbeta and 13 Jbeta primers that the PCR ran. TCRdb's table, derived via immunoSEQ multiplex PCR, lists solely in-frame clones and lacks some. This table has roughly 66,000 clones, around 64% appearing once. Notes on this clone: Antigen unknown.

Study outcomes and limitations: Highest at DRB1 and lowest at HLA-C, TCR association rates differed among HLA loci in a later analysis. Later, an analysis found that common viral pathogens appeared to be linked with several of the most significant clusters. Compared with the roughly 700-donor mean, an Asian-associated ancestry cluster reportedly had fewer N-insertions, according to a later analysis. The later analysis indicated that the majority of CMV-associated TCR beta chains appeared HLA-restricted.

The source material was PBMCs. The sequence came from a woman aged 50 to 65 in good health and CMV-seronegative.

In DNA form, the CDR3 reads TGTGCCAGCAGCTTAGACAGGGGGCGCGGGACCCAGTACTTC. Protein: CASSLDRGRGTQYF. This chain links TRBV5-8 with TRBJ2-5, with TRBD1 matching 10 bases. CDR3 length: 14 amino acids. V gave up 2 bases and J gave up 7 bases; unmatched junction bases: 5. Germline CDR1 reads SGHTS; CDR2 reads YDEGEE.